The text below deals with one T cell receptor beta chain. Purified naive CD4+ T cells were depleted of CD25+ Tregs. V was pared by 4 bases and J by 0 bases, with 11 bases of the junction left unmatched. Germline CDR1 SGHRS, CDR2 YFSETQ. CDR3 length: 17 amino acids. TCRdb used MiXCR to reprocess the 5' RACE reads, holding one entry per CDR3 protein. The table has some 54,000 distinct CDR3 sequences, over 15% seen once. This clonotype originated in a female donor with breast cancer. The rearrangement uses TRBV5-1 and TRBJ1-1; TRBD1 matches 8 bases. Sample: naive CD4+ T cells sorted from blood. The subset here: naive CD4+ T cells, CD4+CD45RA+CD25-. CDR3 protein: CASSPGGRGPLNTEAFF. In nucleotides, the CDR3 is TGCGCCAGCAGCCCCGGGGGCAGGGGGCCCCTGAACACTGAAGCTTTCTTT.